The clone carrying this T cell receptor beta chain appeared many times. Its antigen is not identified. CDR3 length equals 15 residues. The ends were cut back, 0 bases at V and 0 bases at J, with 7 bases in the middle. Germline assignment: CDR1 SGHVS and CDR2 FNYEAQ. From the reads, TCRdb called clonotypes with MiXCR, one entry per CDR3 protein. This sample has more than 350,000 distinct CDR3 sequences, with 25% to 40% found just once. This sample is drawn from a study of T cell repertoires in cytomegalovirus infection. About the study: CMV infection together with matching HLA type was indicated by public TCR beta signatures. Study conclusions and caveats: Dominant in the ex vivo response were TCR beta clonotypes restricted by HLA-C and specific for CMV. Carriers of CMV and the relevant HLA type were discriminated by public TCR beta frequency.

The sequencing input was PBMCs. This chain connects TRBV7-6 to TRBJ2-3; D remains ambiguous. The origin of this receptor is a human donor in good health (CMV status not recorded). Some clones in this sample may be carry-over from other donors' samples. The CDR3 DNA follows: TGTGCCAGCAGCTTAGCGTGGCGTAGCACAGATACGCAGTATTTT. Translating gives CASSLAWRSTDTQYF.